This T cell receptor (beta chain) was retrieved from a study of cytomegalovirus exposure and HLA in healthy donors (dated by TCRdb to 2016 to 2017). Turning to the overall study: An earlier analysis of some 500 of the donors reported about 250 Gb of sequence data and 100 million to 130 million unique TCR beta sequences from about 200 million T cells. An early release that covered 500 to 800 HLA-typed donors contained about 300 gigabases of sequencing data and about 93 million unique TCR sequences. Of the roughly 400 genotyped donors, approximately 82% fell in the genetic ancestry cluster associated with self-reported Caucasian donors. The aim of the study was to test whether cataloging public T cell receptors could identify signatures of past pathogen exposure. The study profiled the T cell repertoires of around 700 subjects by immunosequencing and related them to cytomegalovirus serostatus. Besides the first cohort of approximately 710 subjects, a separate validation cohort made up of 95 to 150 different subjects was used. High-throughput TCR immunosequencing, statistical association of individual TCRs with disease status, and machine learning were combined to predict cytomegalovirus infection status. A later analysis re-analyzed previously published TCR beta repertoires from approximately 670 donors and added high-resolution HLA genotyping to study TCR occurrence patterns. Rather than using new phenotypic data, the later analysis identified candidate immune exposures from TCR beta sequences and from how often those sequences occurred across donors. In an earlier analysis of 500 to 650 of the donors, high-throughput TCR beta sequencing was used to judge whether each TCR beta V gene segment behaved as functional or pseudogenic. Donor age, sex, ethnicity and CMV serostatus were compiled alongside the repertoire data. A later genetic analysis used genome-wide SNP genotypes for about three fifths of the 666 donors, treating that subset as a discovery cohort. Every repertoire in the discovery cohort had been generated on one and the same sequencing platform. HLA typing covered class I and class II loci at four-digit resolution. Typing coverage differed by locus: A, B, C, DRB1 and DQB1 were typed in roughly 620-640 donors, DQA1 in 522, DPA1 in approximately 600, and DPB1 in approximately 450. A few DR-DQ haplotypes were treated as single units for association and clustering because of strong linkage in the cohort. Among a few hundred genotyped donors of the cohort, an average of around 240,000 unique TCR beta nucleotide sequences were sequenced per donor, 15% to 20% of them non-productive.

The cohort was made up of roughly 670 healthy bone marrow donors. Cohort members were all nominally healthy when sampled, although unrecorded immune exposures were likely present. The donor was CMV seronegative and belonged to the group of roughly 330 seronegative cohort members. Every donor gave a peripheral blood sample, and the peripheral blood mononuclear cells from that sample were used for TCR beta sequencing. Genomic DNA extraction from the blood cell samples was performed with the Qiagen DNeasy Blood Extraction Kit. Library preparation was by the immunoSEQ multiplex PCR assay. For the multiplex PCR, a mixture combining 60 forward primers for TCR Vbeta segments and 13 reverse primers for TCR Jbeta segments was used. The CDR3 region of rearranged TCR beta genes was amplified from genomic DNA with a multiplex PCR assay. Amplified TCR beta libraries were sequenced as 87-base-pair reads on the Illumina HiSeq System. The authors' pipeline ran thus. Across the 670 or so repertoires, a later analysis counted 78 million or so unique TCR beta chains, around 11 million of which were shared by at least two donors. Raw reads were error-corrected and collapsed into unique sequences with a nearest-neighbor algorithm that merged closely related sequences to remove PCR and sequencing errors. CDR3 sequences were aligned to IMGT reference sequences to assign V, D and J gene segments. For a sequence to be retained, at least a six-nucleotide match to both a V gene segment and a J gene segment was required. Rearrangements were called productive when the CDR3 lacked stop codons and stayed in frame with V and J; all others were non-productive. CDR3 was defined by IMGT convention, running from the second conserved V-encoded cysteine to the conserved J-encoded phenylalanine. Sequences without an unambiguous match to a single V gene segment were excluded from the earlier analysis of about 600 of the donors. In an earlier analysis of several hundred of the donors, V segments were called functional above 56.7% productive rearrangements and were called segregating when the between-donor standard deviation exceeded 5%. A statistical classification framework was developed to diagnose cytomegalovirus status using the catalog of TCR beta chain sequences. In a later analysis, TCR nucleotide sequences were compared against IMGT/GENE-DB human TR gene sequences so that V and J genes could be assigned. Using the TCRdist pipeline, a later analysis assigned CDR3 sequences along with most-parsimonious VDJ recombination scenarios. In a later analysis, every TCR beta chain was defined by the combination of its CDR3 amino acid sequence and its V-gene family, and reads without a unique V-gene family were dropped. In a later analysis, approximately 590 highly shared, low-generation-probability nucleotide sequences were removed to address suspected cross-contamination and a sequencing artifact. In a later analysis, a clonal expansion index for each public chain was calculated from normalized within-repertoire ranks of inferred template counts. In a later analysis, generation probabilities were computed using a VDJ recombination model fitted to out-of-frame rearrangements, and the results were checked against IGoR. Hypergeometric tests were used in a later analysis to score TCR-TCR, TCR-HLA and TCR-CMV co-occurrence, with a repertoire-size bias correction applied to the TCR pairs. To estimate false discovery rates, a later analysis permuted the HLA or CMV assignments 20 times. In a later analysis, co-occurring TCRs were grouped using DBSCAN, and TCRdist sequence similarity was added for clustering within HLA-allele-positive subsets. Repertoires with fewer than 30,000 or more than 120,000 public chains were left out of co-occurrence clustering, as were about five repertoires with anomalous nucleotide sharing. In its TCRdb copy, this immuneACCESS table keeps in-frame sequences only and misses some clones. Where compared with another copy, unresolved V genes explain less than half of these, and the others have no known cause. V and J calls and clone size are given by that table; D and trimming were obtained from the DNA. The sample table lists approximately 150,000 clones, just under 85% of them with a count of one. More than 1.5% of the sample is held by the ten biggest clonotypes.

Concerning this clone itself: No antigen is known for it. No per-base quality is available; no much larger clone lies one base away.

The study at large found these results: The only immune exposure information available for the cohort was CMV serostatus. Approximately 18 rarely observed V segments, including chromosome 9 orphons, were excluded from the earlier analysis of about 600 of the donors because counts were too low. In a later analysis, some 17,000 TCR beta sequences were associated with specific HLA alleles at a false discovery rate of 0.05. Assigning TCR associations to individual alleles was difficult when HLA alleles, especially DR and DQ, strongly co-occurred. A later genetic analysis associated a missense DCLRE1C variant with V-gene and J-gene trimming of TCR beta chains, and an independent cohort replicated the association. The study gave a list of 150 to 200 TCR beta chains associated with cytomegalovirus. According to a later analysis, TCR association rates differed among HLA loci, with DRB1 alleles showing the most associated TCRs and HLA-C alleles showing the fewest. The classifier was reported to diagnose cytomegalovirus status with high specificity and sensitivity in both the original and validation cohorts. Correlated functional status among segregating V segments might reflect linkage disequilibrium, but an unknown experimental factor could not be ruled out. It was suggested by the authors that the approach could potentially be generalized to other disease states and immunological phenotypes. A further reported finding was that TCR beta sequences accurately predicted the HLA-A and HLA-B alleles for most subjects in the first cohort. A later analysis found that HLA-associated TCR beta chains were more clonally expanded and had lower generation probabilities than equally common non-associated chains. Most TCR sequences were seen in very few donors, while some public TCRs were found in many individuals. In an earlier analysis of over 550 of the donors, most TCR beta V segments were observed in productive rearrangements about 87% or about 30% of the time, broadly matching IMGT annotations. According to a later analysis, most CMV-associated TCR beta chains appeared to be HLA-restricted, and the HLA associations seemed to be driven largely by CMV exposure. Three of the identified cytomegalovirus-associated TCR beta chains were confirmed in vitro to be specific for cytomegalovirus antigens. Sequencing depth was assumed to be roughly uniform across donors in the presence/absence analyses, though that assumption may not hold. Because some donors lacked HLA typing at each locus, the association tests relied only on the typed subset. In a later genetic analysis, fewer N-insertions in productive TCRs were reported among donors in an Asian-associated ancestry cluster than the approximately 710-donor mean. A later analysis reported that several top co-occurrence clusters appeared linked to parvovirus B19, influenza, CMV and Epstein-Barr virus. A group of highly shared sequence variants was considered likely to be a technical artifact of the sequencing pipeline. This cohort had only TCR beta chains sequenced, and the lack of alpha or paired-chain data limited which features could be detected.

The specimen sequenced was PBMCs. This sequence was found in a woman in her forties in good health and CMV-seronegative.

Read as DNA, the sequence is TGTGCCAGCAGCTACCGCGACGGGACAGGGAAAAGTGGGCACTATGGCTACACCTTC. This codes for CASSYRDGTGKSGHYGYTF. The chain joins TRBV7-9 to TRBJ1-2; 9 central bases correspond to TRBD1. Spanning cysteine to phenylalanine, the CDR3 consists of 19 amino acids. The entry retains the CDR3 DNA only, 57 bases that are in frame from base 1. From a lookup of the germline V gene (reference sequence), CDR1 and CDR2 are SEHNR and FQNEAQ. Trimmed from V: 4 bases; trimmed from J: 3 bases; junction bases lacking a gene match: 18.